Below are 9 T cell receptor beta chains sequenced from a single sample in a study of T cells in localized non-small cell lung cancer. TCRdb's copy holds only in-frame clones and misses some; the assay was immunoSEQ multiplex PCR. Of 43,000 or so clones listed, 91% were seen once; the top ten hold roughly 10%. Sequences were derived from PBMCs, sampled before any cancer treatment. These receptors came from a woman aged 35 to 69 with stage II lung adenocarcinoma.

This chain connects TRBV28 to TRBJ1-5, with a weak D call TRBD1 (6 bases). The germline V gene has CDR1 MDHEN and CDR2 SYDVKM. The CDR3 consists of 20 residues. V was shortened by 2 bases and J by 2 bases, with 25 bases between the two germline ends. CDR3 sequence (DNA): TGTGCCAGCAGTTTAGGAGGGGGGCTGATTCCCCCCCGGGGCAATCAGCCCCAGCATTTT. It specifies CASSLGGGLIPPRGNQPQHF.

This clone was recorded once. The genes are TRBV7-9 and TRBJ1-4; no reliable D call. Between the trimmed V and J ends, which lost 5 bases and 5 bases, there was a span of 9 bases. In germline, CDR1 is SEHNR, CDR2 FQNEAQ (reference sequence). The CDR3 length is 13 residues. CDR3: CASSPFGNEKLFF. The CDR3 coding sequence is TGTGCCAGCAGCCCGTTCGGAAATGAAAAACTGTTTTTT. Combining the CDR3 with reference TRBV7-9 and TRBJ1-4 gives the whole variable domain DTGVSQNPRHKITKRGQNVTFRCDPISEHNRLYWYRQTLGQGPEFLTYFQNEAQLEKSRLLSDRFSAERPKGSFSTLEIQRTEQGDSAMYLCASSPFGNEKLFFGSGTQLSVL.

The rearrangement joins TRBV5-1 to TRBJ2-1; 10 bases are a match to TRBD2. This CDR3 spans 14 amino acids. Germline V gene lookup returns CDR1 SGHRS and CDR2 YFSETQ. V lost 4 bases to trimming and J lost 7 bases; unmatched junction nucleotides: 5. The CDR3 protein is CASSLQRGGNEQFF. The CDR3 region has the DNA TGCGCCAGCAGCCTCCAGCGGGGGGGGAATGAGCAGTTCTTC. Complete variable domain (other parts from reference TRBV5-1 and TRBJ2-1): KAGVTQTPRYLIKTRGQQVTLSCSPISGHRSVSWYQQTPGQGLQFLFEYFSETQRNKGNFPGRFSGRQFSNSRSEMNVSTLELGDSALYLCASSLQRGGNEQFFGPGTRLTVL.

The V and J genes are TRBV5-4 and TRBJ2-1; D possibly corresponds to TRBD1 (5 bases). V lost 0 bases and J lost 10, with 8 bases in between. The length of the CDR3 is 12 residues. Germline V lookup: CDR1 SGHNT, CDR2 YYREEE (reference sequence). In nucleotides, the CDR3 is TGTGCCAGCAGCTTGGGTGCAGGGGAGCAGTTCTTC. Protein product: CASSLGAGEQFF.

This clone was seen just once. The chain links TRBV28 to TRBJ1-6; 10 bases map to TRBD1. After removal of 7 bases from V and 6 bases from J, the junction contained 12 bases not matched to a gene. Germline V lookup: CDR1 MDHEN, CDR2 SYDVKM. CDR3 length equals 17 residues. CDR3 DNA sequence: TGTGCCAGCACCTCACCCGGGACAGGGGAGCCTAATTCACCCCTCCACTTT. It translates to CASTSPGTGEPNSPLHF.

The genes are TRBV27 and TRBJ2-7; the D gene is possibly TRBD2 (6 bases). This CDR3 spans 15 amino acids. Germline V gives CDR1 MNHEY, CDR2 SMNVEV (reference sequence). The germline V and J ends were trimmed by 6 bases and 2 bases, with 17 bases remaining between them. CDR3 in amino acids: CASRGFGAGPYEQYF. The DNA of the CDR3 is TGTGCCAGCAGGGGTTTTGGGGCGGGGCCCTACGAGCAGTACTTC.

The rearrangement uses TRBV7-6 and TRBJ1-3, with D unresolved. This CDR3 region has 13 residues. With 5 bases removed from V and 7 bases from J, the gap between germline ends came to 12 bases. In germline, CDR1 is SGHVS, CDR2 FNYEAQ. The CDR3 reads CASSDALSNTIYF. The CDR3 DNA reads TGTGCCAGCAGCGACGCTCTTTCCAACACCATATATTTT.

The chain is built from TRBV7-2 and TRBJ1-4; TRBD1 aligns across 7 bases. This CDR3 contains 16 residues. CDR1 and CDR2 from the germline V gene are SGHTA and FQGNSA. Germline trimming cut 1 base from V and 7 bases from J; bases unmatched to any gene: 9. The CDR3 loop reads CASSLGVSTGFEKLFF. CDR3 DNA: TGTGCCAGCAGCTTAGGGGTTTCGACAGGGTTTGAAAAACTGTTTTTT.

The chain has TRBV7-9 and TRBJ1-4, with no clear D. The germline V gene encodes CDR1 SEHNR and CDR2 FQNEAQ (reference sequence). This CDR3 has 15 amino acids. The V end was cut by 1 base, the J end by 5 bases, with 11 bases between. CDR3 residues: CASSLVSGSNEKLFF. The DNA for the CDR3 is TGTGCCAGCAGCTTAGTTAGCGGTTCAAATGAAAAACTGTTTTTT.